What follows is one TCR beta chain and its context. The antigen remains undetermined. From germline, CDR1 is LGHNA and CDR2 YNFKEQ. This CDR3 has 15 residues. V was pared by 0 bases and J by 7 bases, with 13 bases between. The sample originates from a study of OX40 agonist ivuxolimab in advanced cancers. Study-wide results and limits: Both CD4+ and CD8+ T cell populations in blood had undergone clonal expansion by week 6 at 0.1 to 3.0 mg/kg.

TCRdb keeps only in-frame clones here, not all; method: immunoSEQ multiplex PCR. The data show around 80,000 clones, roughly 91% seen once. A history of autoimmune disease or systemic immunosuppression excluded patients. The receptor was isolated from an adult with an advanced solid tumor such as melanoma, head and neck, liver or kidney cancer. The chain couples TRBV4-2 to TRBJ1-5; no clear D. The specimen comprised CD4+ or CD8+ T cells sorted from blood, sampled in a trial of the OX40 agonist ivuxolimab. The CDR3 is CASSQDSRGGQPQHF. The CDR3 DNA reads TGTGCCAGCAGCCAAGATTCACGGGGAGGACAGCCCCAGCATTTT.